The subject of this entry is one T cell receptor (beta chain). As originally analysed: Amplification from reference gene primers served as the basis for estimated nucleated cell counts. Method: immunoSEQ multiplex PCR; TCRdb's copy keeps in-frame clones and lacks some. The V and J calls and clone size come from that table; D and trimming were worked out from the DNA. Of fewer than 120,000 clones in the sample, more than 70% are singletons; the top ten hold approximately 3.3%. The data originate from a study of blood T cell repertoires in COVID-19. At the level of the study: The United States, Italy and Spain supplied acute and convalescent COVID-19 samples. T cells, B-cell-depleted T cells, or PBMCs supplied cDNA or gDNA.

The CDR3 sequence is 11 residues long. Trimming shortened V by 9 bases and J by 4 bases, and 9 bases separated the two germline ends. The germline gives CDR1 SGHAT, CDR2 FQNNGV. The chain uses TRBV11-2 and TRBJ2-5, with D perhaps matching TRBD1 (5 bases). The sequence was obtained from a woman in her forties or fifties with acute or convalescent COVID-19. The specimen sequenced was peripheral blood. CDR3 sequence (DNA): TGTGCCAGTAGGGGCGGAGAGACCCAGTACTTC. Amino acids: CASRGGETQYF.